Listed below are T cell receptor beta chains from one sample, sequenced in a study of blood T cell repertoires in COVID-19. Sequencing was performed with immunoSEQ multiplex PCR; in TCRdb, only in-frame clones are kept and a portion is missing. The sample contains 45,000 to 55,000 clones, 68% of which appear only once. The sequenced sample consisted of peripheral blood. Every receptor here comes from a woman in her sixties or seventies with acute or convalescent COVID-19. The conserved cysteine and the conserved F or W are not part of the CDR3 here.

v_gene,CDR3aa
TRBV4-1,ASSHIELAGASEQY
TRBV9,ASSVGGSEHGIQY
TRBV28,ASSPGQGKALRYGYT
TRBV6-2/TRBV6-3,ASSYSVIVEGPLRPNEKLF
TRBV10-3,AISRQGTGANVLT
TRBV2,ASSGDRASSYEQY
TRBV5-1,ASSYRQTYEQY
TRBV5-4,ASSLDRGTNEKLF
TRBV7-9,ASSSIAGQGRSYEQY
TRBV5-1,ASSYSGGNTGELF
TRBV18,ASSPGTPFWDTQY
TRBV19,ASRGGTGTEAF
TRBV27,ASSADRLNEKLF
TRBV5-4,ASREGQGWETQY
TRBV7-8,ASRGFQGGNTIY
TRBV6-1,ASSEGGGINYGYT
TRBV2,ASSVGQDNEKLF
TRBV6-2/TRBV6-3,ASSYSLGQLYEQY
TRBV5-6,ASSLLLAGSTDTQY
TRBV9,ASSSDRSSGNTIY
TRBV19,ASSINRNYGYT
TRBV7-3,ASSLGFGSSAYEQY
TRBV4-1,ASSQAGQEDRGYT
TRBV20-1,SGRGGNEQF